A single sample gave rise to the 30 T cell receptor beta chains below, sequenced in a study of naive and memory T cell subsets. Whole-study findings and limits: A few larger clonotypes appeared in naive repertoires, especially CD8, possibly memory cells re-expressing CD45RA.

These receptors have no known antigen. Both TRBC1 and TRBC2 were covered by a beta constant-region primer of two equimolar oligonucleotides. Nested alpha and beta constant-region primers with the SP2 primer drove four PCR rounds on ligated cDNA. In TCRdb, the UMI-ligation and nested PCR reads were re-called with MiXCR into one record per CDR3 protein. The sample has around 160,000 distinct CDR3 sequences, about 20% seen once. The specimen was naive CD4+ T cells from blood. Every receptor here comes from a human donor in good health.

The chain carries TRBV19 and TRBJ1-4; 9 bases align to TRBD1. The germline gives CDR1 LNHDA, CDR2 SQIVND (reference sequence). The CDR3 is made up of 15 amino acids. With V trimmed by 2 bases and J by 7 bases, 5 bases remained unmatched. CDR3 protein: CASSIMTGGSEKLFF. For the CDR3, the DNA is TGTGCCAGTAGTATAATGACAGGGGGGAGTGAAAAACTGTTTTTT.

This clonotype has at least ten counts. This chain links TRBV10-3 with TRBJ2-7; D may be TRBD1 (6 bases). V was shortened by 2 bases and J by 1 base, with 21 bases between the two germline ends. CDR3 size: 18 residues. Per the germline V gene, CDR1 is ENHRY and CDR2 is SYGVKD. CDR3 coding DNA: TGTGCCATCAGTGAGGCATCCAACTTCCGGGACACTTCCTACGAGCAGTACTTC. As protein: CAISEASNFRDTSYEQYF.

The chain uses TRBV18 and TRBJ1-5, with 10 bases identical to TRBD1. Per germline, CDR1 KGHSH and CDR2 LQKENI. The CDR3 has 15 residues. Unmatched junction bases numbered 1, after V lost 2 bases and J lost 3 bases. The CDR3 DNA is TGTGCCAGCTCACCAGGACAGGGGGTCAATCAGCCCCAGCATTTT. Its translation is CASSPGQGVNQPQHF.

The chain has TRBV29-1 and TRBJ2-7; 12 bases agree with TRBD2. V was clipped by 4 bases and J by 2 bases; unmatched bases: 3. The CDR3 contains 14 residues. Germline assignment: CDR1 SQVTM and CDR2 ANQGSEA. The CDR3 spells CSVGLAGATYEQYF. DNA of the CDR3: TGCAGCGTTGGACTAGCGGGAGCGACCTACGAGCAGTACTTC.

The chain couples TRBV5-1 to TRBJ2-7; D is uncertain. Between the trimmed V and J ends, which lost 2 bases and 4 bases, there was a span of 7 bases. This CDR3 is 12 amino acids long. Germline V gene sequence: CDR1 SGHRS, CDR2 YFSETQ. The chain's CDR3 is CASSLPAYEQYF. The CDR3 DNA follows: TGCGCCAGCAGCTTACCCGCTTACGAGCAGTACTTC.

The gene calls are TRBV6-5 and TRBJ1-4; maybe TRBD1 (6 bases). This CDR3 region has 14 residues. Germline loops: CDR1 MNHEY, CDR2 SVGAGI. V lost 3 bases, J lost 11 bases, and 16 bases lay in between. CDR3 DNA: TGTGCCAGCAGTTATGGGGGGGCTGGGGAGAAACTGTTTTTT. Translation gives CASSYGGAGEKLFF.

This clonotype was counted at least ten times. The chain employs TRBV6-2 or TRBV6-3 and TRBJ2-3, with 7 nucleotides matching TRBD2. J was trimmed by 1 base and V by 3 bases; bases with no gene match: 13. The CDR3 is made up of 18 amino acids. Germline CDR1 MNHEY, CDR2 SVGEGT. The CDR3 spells CASSYLWEGRGGTDTQYF. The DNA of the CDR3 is TGTGCCAGCAGTTATCTTTGGGAGGGCCGAGGGGGCACAGATACGCAGTATTTT.

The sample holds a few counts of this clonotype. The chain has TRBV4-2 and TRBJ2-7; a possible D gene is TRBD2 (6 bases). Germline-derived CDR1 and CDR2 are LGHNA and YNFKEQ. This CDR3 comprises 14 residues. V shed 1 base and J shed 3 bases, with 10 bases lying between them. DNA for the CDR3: TGTGCCAGCAGCCAAGGCGGGACCGACTACGAGCAGTACTTC. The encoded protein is CASSQGGTDYEQYF.

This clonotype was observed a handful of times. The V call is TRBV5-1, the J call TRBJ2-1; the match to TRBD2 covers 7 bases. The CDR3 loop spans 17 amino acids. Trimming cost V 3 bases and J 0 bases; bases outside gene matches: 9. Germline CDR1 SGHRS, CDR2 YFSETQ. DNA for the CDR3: TGCGCCAGCAGCTCCGGACTGACTAGCCGCTCCTACAATGAGCAGTTCTTC. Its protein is CASSSGLTSRSYNEQFF.

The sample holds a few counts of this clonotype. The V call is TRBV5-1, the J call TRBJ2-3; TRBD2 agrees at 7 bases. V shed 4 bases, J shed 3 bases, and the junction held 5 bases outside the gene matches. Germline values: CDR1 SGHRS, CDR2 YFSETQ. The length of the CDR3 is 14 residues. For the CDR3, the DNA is TGCGCCAGCAGCATACTAGCGCTTACAGATACGCAGTATTTT. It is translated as CASSILALTDTQYF.

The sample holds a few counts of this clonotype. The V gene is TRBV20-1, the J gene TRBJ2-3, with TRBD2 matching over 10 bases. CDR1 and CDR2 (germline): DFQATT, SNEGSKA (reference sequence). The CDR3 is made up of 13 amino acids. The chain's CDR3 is CGGIAGGSDTQYF. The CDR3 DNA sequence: TGCGGGGGAATAGCGGGAGGATCAGATACGCAGTATTTT.

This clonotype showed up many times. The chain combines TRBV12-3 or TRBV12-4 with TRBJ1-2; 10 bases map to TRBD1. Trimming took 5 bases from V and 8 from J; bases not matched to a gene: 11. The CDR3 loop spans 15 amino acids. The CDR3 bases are TGTGCCAGCAGTCCAGCCGGGACAGGGGCAAACGGCTACACCTTC. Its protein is CASSPAGTGANGYTF.

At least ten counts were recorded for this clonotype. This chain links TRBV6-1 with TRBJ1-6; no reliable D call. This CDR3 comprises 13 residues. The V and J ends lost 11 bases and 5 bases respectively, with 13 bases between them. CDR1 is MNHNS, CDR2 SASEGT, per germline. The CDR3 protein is CAHKDRNNSPLHF. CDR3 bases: TGTGCCCACAAGGACCGGAATAATTCACCCCTCCACTTT.

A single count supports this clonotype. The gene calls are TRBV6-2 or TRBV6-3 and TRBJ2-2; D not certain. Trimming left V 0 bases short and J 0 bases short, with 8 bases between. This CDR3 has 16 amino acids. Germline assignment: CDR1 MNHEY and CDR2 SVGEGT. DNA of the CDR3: TGTGCCAGCAGTTACTCAGGGTACCCGAACACCGGGGAGCTGTTTTTT. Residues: CASSYSGYPNTGELFF.

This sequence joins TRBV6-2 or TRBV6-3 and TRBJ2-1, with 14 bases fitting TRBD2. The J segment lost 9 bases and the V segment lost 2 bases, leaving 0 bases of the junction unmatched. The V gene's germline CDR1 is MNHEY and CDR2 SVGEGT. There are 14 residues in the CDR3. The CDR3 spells CASSYGLAGGEQFF. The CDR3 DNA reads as TGTGCCAGCAGTTACGGACTAGCGGGAGGTGAGCAGTTCTTC.

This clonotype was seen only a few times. The CDR3, as DNA: TGCGCCAGCAGCTTGGTTGGGGGCAATGAGCAGTTCTTC. Protein product: CASSLVGGNEQFF. V is TRBV5-1 and J is TRBJ2-1; D tentatively reads TRBD1 or TRBD2 (5 bases each). V was clipped by 0 bases and J by 6 bases, with 7 bases between them. The CDR3 is 13 amino acids. Germline CDR1 SGHRS, CDR2 YFSETQ.

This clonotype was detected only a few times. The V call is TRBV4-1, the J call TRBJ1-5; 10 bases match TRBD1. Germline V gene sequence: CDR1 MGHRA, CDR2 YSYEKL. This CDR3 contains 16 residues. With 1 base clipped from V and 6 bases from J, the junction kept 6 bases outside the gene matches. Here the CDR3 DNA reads TGCGCCAGCAGCCAAGGACAGGGGGCGTTCGGTCAGCCCCAGCATTTT. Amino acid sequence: CASSQGQGAFGQPQHF.

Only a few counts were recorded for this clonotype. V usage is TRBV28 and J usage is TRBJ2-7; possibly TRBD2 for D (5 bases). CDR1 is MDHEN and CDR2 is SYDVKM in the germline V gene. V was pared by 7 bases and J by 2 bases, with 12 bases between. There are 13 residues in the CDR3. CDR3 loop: CASTLGEPYEQYF. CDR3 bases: TGTGCCAGCACCCTCGGGGAGCCCTACGAGCAGTACTTC. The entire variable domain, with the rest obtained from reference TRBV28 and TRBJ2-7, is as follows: DVKVTQSSRYLVKRTGEKVFLECVQDMDHENMFWYRQDPGLGLRLIYFSYDVKMKEKGDIPEGYSVSREKKERFSLILESASTNQTSMYLCASTLGEPYEQYFGPGTRLTVT.

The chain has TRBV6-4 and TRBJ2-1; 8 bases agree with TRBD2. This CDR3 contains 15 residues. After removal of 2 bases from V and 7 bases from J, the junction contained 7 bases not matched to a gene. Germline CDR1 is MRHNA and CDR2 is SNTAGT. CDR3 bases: TGTGCCAGCAGTGACGCGGCGGGAGGATCTAATGAGCAGTTCTTC. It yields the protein CASSDAAGGSNEQFF.

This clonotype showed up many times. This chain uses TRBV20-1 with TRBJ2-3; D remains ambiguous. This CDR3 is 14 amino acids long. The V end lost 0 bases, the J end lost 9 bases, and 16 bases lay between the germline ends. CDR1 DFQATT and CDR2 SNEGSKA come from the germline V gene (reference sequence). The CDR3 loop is CSARDPSRSRTQYF. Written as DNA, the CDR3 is TGCAGTGCTAGAGATCCATCTAGATCGAGGACGCAGTATTTT.

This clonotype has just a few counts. CDR3 sequence: CSARDQARVSGANVLTF. CDR3 coding DNA: TGCAGTGCTAGAGACCAAGCCAGGGTCTCTGGGGCCAACGTCCTGACTTTC. This chain uses TRBV20-1 with TRBJ2-6; possibly TRBD1 for D (5 bases). This CDR3 has 17 amino acids. The germline gives CDR1 DFQATT, CDR2 SNEGSKA (reference sequence). V shed 0 bases and J shed 0 bases, with 12 bases lying between them.

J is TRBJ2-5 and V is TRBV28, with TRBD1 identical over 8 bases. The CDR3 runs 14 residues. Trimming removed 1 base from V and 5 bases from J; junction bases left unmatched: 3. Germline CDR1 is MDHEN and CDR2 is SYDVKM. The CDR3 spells CASSLSGGGETQYF. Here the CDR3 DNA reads TGTGCCAGCAGTTTATCAGGGGGCGGGGAGACCCAGTACTTC.

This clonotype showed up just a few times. The CDR3 DNA follows: TGTGCCAGCAGTTACGAGGGAGGGACGTCAGGCGGCGAGCAGTACTTC. Protein sequence: CASSYEGGTSGGEQYF. V and J are TRBV6-5 and TRBJ2-7, with 7 bases fitting TRBD2. The CDR3 runs to 16 residues. V was pared by 2 bases and J by 6 bases, with 13 bases of the junction left unmatched. From germline, CDR1 is MNHEY and CDR2 SVGAGI.

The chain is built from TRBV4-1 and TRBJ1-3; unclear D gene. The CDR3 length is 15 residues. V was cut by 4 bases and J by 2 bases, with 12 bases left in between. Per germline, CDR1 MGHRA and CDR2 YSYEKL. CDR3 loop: CASSPYGDPGNTIYF. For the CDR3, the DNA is TGCGCCAGCAGCCCCTACGGAGACCCTGGAAACACCATATATTTT.

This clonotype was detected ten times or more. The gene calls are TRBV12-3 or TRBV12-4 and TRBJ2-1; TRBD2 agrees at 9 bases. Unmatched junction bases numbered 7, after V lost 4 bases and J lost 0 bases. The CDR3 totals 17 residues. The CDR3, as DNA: TGTGCCAGCAGTTCAATGAAGACTAGCGGCTCCTACAATGAGCAGTTCTTC. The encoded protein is CASSSMKTSGSYNEQFF.

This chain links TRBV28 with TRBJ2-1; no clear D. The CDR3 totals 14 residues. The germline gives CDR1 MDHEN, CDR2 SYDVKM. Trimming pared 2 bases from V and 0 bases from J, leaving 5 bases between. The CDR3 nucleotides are TGTGCCAGCAGTTTACTTAGCTCCTACAATGAGCAGTTCTTC. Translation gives CASSLLSSYNEQFF.

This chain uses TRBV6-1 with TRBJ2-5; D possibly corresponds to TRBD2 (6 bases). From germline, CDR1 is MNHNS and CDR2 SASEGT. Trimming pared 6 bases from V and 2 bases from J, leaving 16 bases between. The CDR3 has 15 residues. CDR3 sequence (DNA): TGTGCCAGCAGATTCGGCGGGAACGGGCAAGAGACCCAGTACTTC. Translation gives CASRFGGNGQETQYF.

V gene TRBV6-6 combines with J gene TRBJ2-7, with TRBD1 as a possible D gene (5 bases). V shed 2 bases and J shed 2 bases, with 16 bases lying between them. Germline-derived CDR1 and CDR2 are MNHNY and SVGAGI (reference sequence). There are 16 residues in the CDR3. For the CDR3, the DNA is TGTGCCAGCAGTTACCAGATCGCAGGGAAGACCTACGAGCAGTACTTC. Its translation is CASSYQIAGKTYEQYF.

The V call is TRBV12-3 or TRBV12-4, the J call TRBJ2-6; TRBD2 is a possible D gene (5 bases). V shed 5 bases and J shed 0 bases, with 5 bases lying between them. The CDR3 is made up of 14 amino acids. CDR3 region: CASSGGSGANVLTF. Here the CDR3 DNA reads TGTGCCAGCAGTGGAGGCTCTGGGGCCAACGTCCTGACTTTC.

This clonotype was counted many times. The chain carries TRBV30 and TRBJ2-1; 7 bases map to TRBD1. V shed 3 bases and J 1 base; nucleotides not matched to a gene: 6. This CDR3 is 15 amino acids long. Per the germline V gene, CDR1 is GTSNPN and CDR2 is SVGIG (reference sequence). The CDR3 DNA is TGTGCCTGGAGGGGGGCGGACAGGTCCTACAATGAGCAGTTCTTC. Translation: CAWRGADRSYNEQFF.